The T cell receptor (beta chain) under discussion was sequenced for a study of OX40 agonist ivuxolimab in advanced cancers. Whole-study context: Dose-escalation patients were diagnosed with hepatocellular carcinoma, melanoma, renal cell cancer or head and neck cancer. Study-level points and caveats: Expanded peripheral T cells had an undetermined antigen specificity. At 0.1 to 3.0 mg/kg and by week 6, clonal expansion occurred in CD4+ and CD8+ blood T cells.

Notes on this clone: Its antigen is still unknown.

Sequencing used immunoSEQ multiplex PCR; TCRdb keeps in-frame clones, though not all of them. The data show roughly 45,000 clones, 84% seen once. Germline values: CDR1 SEHNR, CDR2 FQNEAQ (reference sequence). The ends lost 5 bases at V and 9 bases at J; junction bases unmatched: 20. This CDR3 contains 17 residues. The input for sequencing was CD4+ or CD8+ T cells sorted from blood, taken in a trial of the OX40 agonist ivuxolimab. The source of this sequence is an adult with an advanced solid tumor such as melanoma, head and neck, liver or kidney cancer. The V gene is TRBV7-9, the J gene TRBJ2-3; TRBD2 agrees at 7 bases. CDR3: CASSPPSGPGGVVTQYF. Written as DNA, the CDR3 is TGTGCCAGCAGCCCACCCAGCGGGCCGGGGGGTGTTGTGACGCAGTATTTT.